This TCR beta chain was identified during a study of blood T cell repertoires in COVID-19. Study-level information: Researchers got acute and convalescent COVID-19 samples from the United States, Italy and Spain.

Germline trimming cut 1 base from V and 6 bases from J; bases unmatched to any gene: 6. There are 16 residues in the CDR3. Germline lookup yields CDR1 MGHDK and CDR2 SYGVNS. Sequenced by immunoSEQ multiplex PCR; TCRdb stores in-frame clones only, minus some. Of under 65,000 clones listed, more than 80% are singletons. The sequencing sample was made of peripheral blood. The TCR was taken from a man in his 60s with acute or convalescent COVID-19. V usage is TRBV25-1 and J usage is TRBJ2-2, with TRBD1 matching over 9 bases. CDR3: CASSEFGTGTSGELFF. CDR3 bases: TGTGCCAGCAGTGAATTCGGGACAGGGACGTCCGGGGAGCTGTTTTTT.